The text below deals with one T cell receptor (beta chain). Antigen specificity is unknown. The CDR3 is 12 residues long. The germline gives CDR1 LGHNA, CDR2 YNFKEQ. V lost 8 bases to trimming and J lost 4 bases, with 11 bases between them. Alongside a J-beta primer mix, a sample-barcoded 5' primer served in a second PCR lasting about 7 to 11 cycles. MiXCR, applied by TCRdb to the 5' RACE reads, yields one record per CDR3 protein. The repertoire holds about 1 million distinct CDR3 sequences, with 25% as singletons. These data belong to a study of blood T cells in healthy people across ages. Study-level findings and limits: A roughly linear fall in TCR beta diversity per million T cells was seen with increasing age.

This same sample was also part of a study on T cells of mothers and their children.

Sample: blood. The clonotype comes from a girl aged 2 to 10 in good health. The chain couples TRBV4-2 to TRBJ1-1; weak D call: TRBD1 (6 bases). The CDR3 loop reads CASGRGGTEAFF. The CDR3 DNA reads TGTGCCAGCGGAAGAGGGGGCACTGAAGCTTTCTTT.